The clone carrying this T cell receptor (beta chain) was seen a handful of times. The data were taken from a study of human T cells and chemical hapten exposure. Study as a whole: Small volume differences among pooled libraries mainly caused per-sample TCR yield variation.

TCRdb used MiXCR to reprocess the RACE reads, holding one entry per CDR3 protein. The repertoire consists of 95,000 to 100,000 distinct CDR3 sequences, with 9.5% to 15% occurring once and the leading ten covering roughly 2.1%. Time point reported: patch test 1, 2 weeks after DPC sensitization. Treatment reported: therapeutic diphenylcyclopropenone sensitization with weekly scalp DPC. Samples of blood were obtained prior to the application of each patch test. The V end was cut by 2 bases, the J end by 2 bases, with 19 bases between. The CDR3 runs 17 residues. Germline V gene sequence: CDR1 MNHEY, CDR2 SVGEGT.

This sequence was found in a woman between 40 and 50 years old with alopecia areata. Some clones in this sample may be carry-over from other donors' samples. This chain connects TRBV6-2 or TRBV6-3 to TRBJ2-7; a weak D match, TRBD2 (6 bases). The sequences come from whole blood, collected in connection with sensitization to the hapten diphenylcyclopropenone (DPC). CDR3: CASSYNRDRGFTYEQYF. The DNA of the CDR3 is TGTGCCAGCAGTTACAATCGAGACCGGGGGTTTACCTACGAGCAGTACTTC.